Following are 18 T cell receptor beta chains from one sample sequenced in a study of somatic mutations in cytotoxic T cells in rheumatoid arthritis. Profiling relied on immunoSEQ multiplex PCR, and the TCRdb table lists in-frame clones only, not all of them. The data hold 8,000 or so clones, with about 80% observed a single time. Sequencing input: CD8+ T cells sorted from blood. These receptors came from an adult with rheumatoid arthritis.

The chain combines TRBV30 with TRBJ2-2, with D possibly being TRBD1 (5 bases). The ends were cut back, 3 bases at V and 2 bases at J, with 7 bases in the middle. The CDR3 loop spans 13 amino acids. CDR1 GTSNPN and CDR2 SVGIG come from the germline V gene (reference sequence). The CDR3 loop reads CAWSGQNTGELFF. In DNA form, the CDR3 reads TGTGCCTGGAGCGGACAAAACACCGGGGAGCTGTTTTTT.

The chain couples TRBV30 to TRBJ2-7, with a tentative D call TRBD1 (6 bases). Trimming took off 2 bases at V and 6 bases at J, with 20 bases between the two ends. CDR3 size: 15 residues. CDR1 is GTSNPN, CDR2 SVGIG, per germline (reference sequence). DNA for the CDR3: TGTGCCTGGAGTCCACCGGACAGCCGAGGCGCCGAGCAGTACTTC. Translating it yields CAWSPPDSRGAEQYF.

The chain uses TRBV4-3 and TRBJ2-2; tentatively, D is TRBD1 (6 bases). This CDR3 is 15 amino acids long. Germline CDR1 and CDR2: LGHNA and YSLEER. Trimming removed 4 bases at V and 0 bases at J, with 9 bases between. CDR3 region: CASSPDRANTGELFF. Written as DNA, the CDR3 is TGCGCCAGCAGCCCGGACAGAGCGAACACCGGGGAGCTGTTTTTT.

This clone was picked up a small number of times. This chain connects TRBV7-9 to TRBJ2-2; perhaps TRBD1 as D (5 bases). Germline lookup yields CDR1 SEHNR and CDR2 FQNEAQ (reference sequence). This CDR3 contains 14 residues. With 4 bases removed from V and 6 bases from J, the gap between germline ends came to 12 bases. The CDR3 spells CASSSPRVSGELFF. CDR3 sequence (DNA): TGTGCCAGCAGCTCTCCCAGGGTCTCCGGGGAGCTGTTTTTT.

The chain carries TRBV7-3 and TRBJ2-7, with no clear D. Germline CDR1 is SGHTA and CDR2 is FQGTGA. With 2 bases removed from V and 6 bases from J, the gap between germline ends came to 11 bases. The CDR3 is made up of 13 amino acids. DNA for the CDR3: TGTGCCAGCAGCTTAGGGTCCTGGGTCGAGCAGTACTTC. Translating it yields CASSLGSWVEQYF.

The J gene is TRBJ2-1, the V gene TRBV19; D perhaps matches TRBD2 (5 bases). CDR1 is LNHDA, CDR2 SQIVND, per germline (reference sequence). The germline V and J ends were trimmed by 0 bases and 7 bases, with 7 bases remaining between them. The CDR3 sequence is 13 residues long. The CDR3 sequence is CASSIDRGNEQFF. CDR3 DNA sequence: TGTGCCAGTAGTATAGACAGAGGGAATGAGCAGTTCTTC. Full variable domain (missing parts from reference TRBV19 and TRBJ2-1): DGGITQSPKYLFRKEGQNVTLSCEQNLNHDAMYWYRQDPGQGLRLIYYSQIVNDFQKGDIAEGYSVSREKKESFPLTVTSAQKNPTAFYLCASSIDRGNEQFFGPGTRLTVL.

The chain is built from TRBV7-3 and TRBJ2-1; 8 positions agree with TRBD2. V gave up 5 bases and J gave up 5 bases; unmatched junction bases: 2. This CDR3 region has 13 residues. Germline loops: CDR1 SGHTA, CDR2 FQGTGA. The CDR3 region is CASSRLANNEQFF. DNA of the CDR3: TGTGCCAGCAGCAGACTAGCGAACAATGAGCAGTTCTTC.

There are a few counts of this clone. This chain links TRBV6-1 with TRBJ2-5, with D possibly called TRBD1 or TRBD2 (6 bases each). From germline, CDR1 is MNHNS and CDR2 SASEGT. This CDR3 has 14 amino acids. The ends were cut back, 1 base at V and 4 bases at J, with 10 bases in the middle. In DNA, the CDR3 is TGTGCCAGCAGTGAAGGCAGGGGAGGAGAGACCCAGTACTTC. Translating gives CASSEGRGGETQYF.

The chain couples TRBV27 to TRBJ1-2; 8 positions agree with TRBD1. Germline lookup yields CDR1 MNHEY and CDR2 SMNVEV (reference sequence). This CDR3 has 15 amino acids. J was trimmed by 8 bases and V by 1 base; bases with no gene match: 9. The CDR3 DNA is TGTGCCAGCAGTTTATGGGGAGGACAGGGAAGCGGCTACACCTTC. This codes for CASSLWGGQGSGYTF.

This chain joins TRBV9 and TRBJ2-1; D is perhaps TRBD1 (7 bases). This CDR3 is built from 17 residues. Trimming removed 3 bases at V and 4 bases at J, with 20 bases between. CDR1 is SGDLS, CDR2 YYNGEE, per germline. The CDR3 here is CASSASGAGTVYNEQFF. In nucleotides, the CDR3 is TGTGCCAGCAGCGCCTCGGGGGCCGGGACAGTTTACAATGAGCAGTTCTTC.

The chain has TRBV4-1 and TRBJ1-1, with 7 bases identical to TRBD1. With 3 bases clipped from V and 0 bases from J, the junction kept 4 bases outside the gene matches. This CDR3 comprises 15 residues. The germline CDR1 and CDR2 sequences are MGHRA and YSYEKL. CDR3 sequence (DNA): TGCGCCAGCAGCCACCCCCAGGGGGTGAACACTGAAGCTTTCTTT. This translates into CASSHPQGVNTEAFF.

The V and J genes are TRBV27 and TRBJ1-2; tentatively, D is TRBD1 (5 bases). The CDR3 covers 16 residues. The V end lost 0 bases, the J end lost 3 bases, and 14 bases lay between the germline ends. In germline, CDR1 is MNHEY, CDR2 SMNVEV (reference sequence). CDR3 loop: CASSLSDTLGYYGYTF. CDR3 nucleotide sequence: TGTGCCAGCAGTTTATCGGACACACTAGGGTACTATGGCTACACCTTC.

The CDR3 nucleotides read TGCAGCGTCACTCATGGAGGGACCCAGTACTTC. Amino acid sequence: CSVTHGGTQYF. The chain links TRBV29-1 to TRBJ2-5, with D perhaps TRBD2 (5 bases). The CDR3 runs to 11 residues. CDR1 SQVTM and CDR2 ANQGSEA come from the germline V gene. Trimming cost V 6 bases and J 7 bases, with 12 bases left between them.

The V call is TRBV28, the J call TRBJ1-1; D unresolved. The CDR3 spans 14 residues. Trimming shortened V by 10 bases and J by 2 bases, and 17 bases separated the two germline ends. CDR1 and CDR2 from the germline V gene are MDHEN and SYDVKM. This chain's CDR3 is CAIRRERINTEAFF. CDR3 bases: TGTGCCATTAGGCGGGAGCGGATTAACACTGAAGCTTTCTTT. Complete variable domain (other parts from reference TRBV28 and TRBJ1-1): DVKVTQSSRYLVKRTGEKVFLECVQDMDHENMFWYRQDPGLGLRLIYFSYDVKMKEKGDIPEGYSVSREKKERFSLILESASTNQTSMYLCAIRRERINTEAFFGQGTRLTVV.

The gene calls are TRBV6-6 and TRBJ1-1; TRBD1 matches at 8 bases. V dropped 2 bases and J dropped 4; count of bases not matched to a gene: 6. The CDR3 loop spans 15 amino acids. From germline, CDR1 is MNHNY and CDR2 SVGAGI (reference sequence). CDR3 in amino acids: CASSYTPGTGTEAFF. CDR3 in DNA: TGTGCCAGCAGTTACACCCCCGGGACAGGCACTGAAGCTTTCTTT.

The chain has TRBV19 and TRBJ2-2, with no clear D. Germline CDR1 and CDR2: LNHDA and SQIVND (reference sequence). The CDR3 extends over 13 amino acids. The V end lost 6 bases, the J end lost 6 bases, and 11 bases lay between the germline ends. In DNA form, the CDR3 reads TGTGCCAGTAGCCTAGGTCAGCCCGGGGAGCTGTTTTTT. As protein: CASSLGQPGELFF.

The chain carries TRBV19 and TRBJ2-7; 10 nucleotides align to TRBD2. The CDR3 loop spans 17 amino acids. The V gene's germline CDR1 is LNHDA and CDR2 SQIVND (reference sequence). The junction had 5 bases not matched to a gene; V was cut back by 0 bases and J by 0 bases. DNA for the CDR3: TGTGCCAGTAGTATAGACGTAGCGGGAGGCCTCTCCTACGAGCAGTACTTC. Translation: CASSIDVAGGLSYEQYF.

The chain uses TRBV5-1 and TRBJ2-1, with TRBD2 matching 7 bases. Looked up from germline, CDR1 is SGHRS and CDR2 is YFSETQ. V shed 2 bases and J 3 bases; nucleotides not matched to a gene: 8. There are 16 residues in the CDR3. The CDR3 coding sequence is TGCGCCAGCAGCTTAACCACTAGCGAGAACTACAATGAGCAGTTCTTC. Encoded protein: CASSLTTSENYNEQFF.